The 16 T cell receptor beta chains below come from one sample, sequenced in a study of T cell changes during pregnancy in multiple sclerosis. Produced via immunoSEQ multiplex PCR; TCRdb's table is partial and in-frame only. The table lists roughly 72,000 clones, approximately 94% of them singletons, with around 0.22% in the top ten. The sample in question was CD4+ T cells from peripheral blood mononuclear cells, obtained before pregnancy. These receptors all come from a female donor with multiple sclerosis, enrolled in a pregnancy study.

V usage is TRBV5-1 and J usage is TRBJ1-3, with 8 positions matching TRBD1. Germline loops: CDR1 SGHRS, CDR2 YFSETQ. Trimming took 6 bases from V and 0 from J; bases not matched to a gene: 5. This CDR3 is built from 15 residues. The CDR3 spells CASTQGATSGNTIYF. The CDR3 region has the DNA TGCGCCAGCACTCAGGGGGCCACCTCTGGAAACACCATATATTTT.

The rearrangement uses TRBV5-1 and TRBJ1-4; a possible D gene is TRBD1 (5 bases). This CDR3 spans 17 amino acids. With 0 bases removed from V and 0 bases from J, the gap between germline ends came to 12 bases. Germline CDR1 reads SGHRS; CDR2 reads YFSETQ. CDR3 nucleotide sequence: TGCGCCAGCAGCTTGGACACAGGAACGTCAACTAATGAAAAACTGTTTTTT. As protein: CASSLDTGTSTNEKLFF.

V and J are TRBV19 and TRBJ2-1; 9 nucleotides match TRBD2. Germline V CDR1 and CDR2: LNHDA, SQIVND (reference sequence). With V trimmed by 1 base and J by 0 bases, 10 bases remained unmatched. CDR3 size: 19 residues. CDR3 DNA: TGTGCCAGTAGTATAGGGGGAGGACTAGCGTTTAGCTCCTACAATGAGCAGTTCTTC. It specifies CASSIGGGLAFSSYNEQFF. Using reference TRBV19 and TRBJ2-1 for the parts outside the CDR3, the full variable domain is DGGITQSPKYLFRKEGQNVTLSCEQNLNHDAMYWYRQDPGQGLRLIYYSQIVNDFQKGDIAEGYSVSREKKESFPLTVTSAQKNPTAFYLCASSIGGGLAFSSYNEQFFGPGTRLTVL.

Here the CDR3 DNA reads TGTGCCAGCAGTGGCCCGAACACTGAAGCTTTCTTT. This codes for CASSGPNTEAFF. J is TRBJ1-1 and V is TRBV6-6; D is ambiguous. The CDR3 totals 12 residues. Trimming left V 5 bases short and J 1 base short, with 5 bases between. Germline-derived CDR1 and CDR2 are MNHNY and SVGAGI (reference sequence).

V is TRBV4-1 and J is TRBJ2-7, with TRBD2 identical over 12 bases. This CDR3 is built from 18 residues. Germline CDR1 is MGHRA and CDR2 is YSYEKL. V lost 0 bases to trimming and J lost 3 bases; unmatched junction nucleotides: 9. In nucleotides, the CDR3 is TGCGCCAGCAGCCAAGAAACTAGCGGGGGGACCTTAAACTACGAGCAGTACTTC. Protein: CASSQETSGGTLNYEQYF.

The rearrangement uses TRBV2 and TRBJ2-3; 12 nucleotides match TRBD2. With V trimmed by 4 bases and J by 5 bases, 4 bases remained unmatched. The CDR3 runs to 15 residues. The germline CDR1 and CDR2 sequences are SNHLY and FYNNEI. Here the CDR3 DNA reads TGTGCCAGCAGTGTCACTAGCGGGGGGCTAGATACGCAGTATTTT. Translation gives CASSVTSGGLDTQYF. Together with reference TRBV2 and TRBJ2-3, the CDR3 gives the full variable domain: EPEVTQTPSHQVTQMGQEVILRCVPISNHLYFYWYRQILGQKVEFLVSFYNNEISEKSEIFDDQFSVERPDGSNFTLKIRSTKLEDSAMYFCASSVTSGGLDTQYFGPGTRLTVL.

This clone was picked up a small number of times. V gene TRBV29-1 combines with J gene TRBJ1-1, with 12 bases that match TRBD1. The germline V gene has CDR1 SQVTM and CDR2 ANQGSEA. Unmatched junction bases numbered 5, after V lost 7 bases and J lost 5 bases. The CDR3 totals 13 residues. This CDR3 reads CSGGQGAWTEAFF. DNA of the CDR3: TGCAGCGGGGGACAGGGGGCTTGGACTGAAGCTTTCTTT.

The chain uses TRBV30 and TRBJ2-1, with a tentative D call TRBD2 (6 bases). V lost 0 bases and J lost 7, with 16 bases in between. The length of the CDR3 is 15 residues. Germline loops: CDR1 GTSNPN, CDR2 SVGIG (reference sequence). CDR3 sequence (DNA): TGTGCCTGGAGTGTGGACGGGAGAGTGTCGAATGAGCAGTTCTTC. It encodes CAWSVDGRVSNEQFF.

V and J are TRBV7-6 and TRBJ1-2; TRBD1 matches at 8 bases. CDR1 and CDR2 (germline): SGHVS, FNYEAQ. Losses at the gene ends were 5 bases for V and 3 bases for J; bases not matched to a gene: 11. The CDR3 loop spans 16 amino acids. DNA for the CDR3: TGTGCCAGCAGCCCAAGGACCAGGGGGCAGCACTATGGCTACACCTTC. Its translation is CASSPRTRGQHYGYTF.

The V call is TRBV10-3, the J call TRBJ1-1; 9 positions agree with TRBD1. Trimming took 6 bases from V and 4 from J; bases not matched to a gene: 9. Germline V lookup: CDR1 ENHRY, CDR2 SYGVKD. The CDR3 runs 15 residues. CDR3 in amino acids: CAISPRETGGTEAFF. In nucleotides, the CDR3 is TGTGCCATCAGCCCACGTGAGACAGGGGGCACTGAAGCTTTCTTT.

The CDR3 coding sequence is TGTGCCAGCAGTCTTAGACAGGCCGCGGGCACCATATATTTT. Amino acids: CASSLRQAAGTIYF. This chain links TRBV27 with TRBJ1-3; D might be TRBD1 (6 bases). This CDR3 has 14 residues. The V end lost 5 bases, the J end lost 9 bases, and 17 bases lay between the germline ends. Germline V gene lookup returns CDR1 MNHEY and CDR2 SMNVEV (reference sequence).

The chain carries TRBV15 and TRBJ2-7, with 7 positions matching TRBD1. Germline CDR1 LNHNV, CDR2 YYDKDF (reference sequence). This CDR3 has 16 residues. J gave up 2 bases and V 2 bases, and 9 bases lay outside the gene matches. CDR3 amino acids: CATSRLGTGQPYEQYF. CDR3 nucleotide sequence: TGTGCCACCAGCAGACTGGGGACGGGACAGCCCTACGAGCAGTACTTC.

The chain uses TRBV30 and TRBJ1-3, with a weak D call TRBD1 (6 bases). The CDR3 contains 15 residues. V dropped 0 bases and J dropped 4 bases, with 13 bases sitting between them. Germline V CDR1 and CDR2: GTSNPN, SVGIG (reference sequence). The CDR3 reads CAWSVRMGTGNTIYF. DNA of the CDR3: TGTGCCTGGAGTGTACGGATGGGGACAGGAAACACCATATATTTT.

The chain uses TRBV27 and TRBJ2-1; 10 bases are shared with TRBD2. The CDR3 spans 16 residues. V lost 1 base to trimming and J lost 6 bases; unmatched junction nucleotides: 6. Germline V CDR1 and CDR2: MNHEY, SMNVEV (reference sequence). As DNA, the CDR3 is TGTGCCAGCAGTTTATTGCTAGCGGGAGCTAGCAATGAGCAGTTCTTC. Encoded protein: CASSLLLAGASNEQFF.

This chain uses TRBV5-1 with TRBJ2-7, with D possibly TRBD1 on 5 matching bases. In germline, CDR1 is SGHRS, CDR2 YFSETQ. The CDR3 is made up of 14 amino acids. V shed 5 bases and J shed 7 bases, with 19 bases lying between them. CDR3 DNA: TGCGCCAGCAGTTGGACACCAGTAGGTATGGAGCAGTACTTC. Protein sequence: CASSWTPVGMEQYF.

This chain connects TRBV27 to TRBJ2-7; D may be TRBD2 (5 bases). The length of the CDR3 is 16 residues. Germline V gives CDR1 MNHEY, CDR2 SMNVEV (reference sequence). The V gene lost 8 bases and the J gene lost 1 base, with 21 bases spanning the gap. For the CDR3, the DNA is TGTGCCAGCGACCAGTTCGGGAAAAGAAGGTCCTACGAGCAGTACTTC. Protein product: CASDQFGKRRSYEQYF.